The 2 T cell receptor beta chains listed next were all sequenced from one sample in a study of blood T cells in healthy people across ages. A second 7 to 11 cycle PCR used barcoded and J-beta primers. TCRdb processed the 5' RACE reads anew with MiXCR; each CDR3 protein has one entry. The repertoire holds 870,000 or so distinct CDR3 sequences, with 29% as singletons. The specimen sequenced was blood. The receptors derive from a woman of 80 years or more in good health.

The chain carries TRBV27 and TRBJ2-1; no clear D. Trimming shortened V by 6 bases and J by 5 bases, and 8 bases separated the two germline ends. Germline CDR1 MNHEY, CDR2 SMNVEV (reference sequence). The CDR3 runs to 12 residues. CDR3 nucleotides: TGTGCCAGCAGCTATGATGACAATGAGCAGTTCTTC. Protein: CASSYDDNEQFF.

The V call is TRBV7-2, the J call TRBJ2-1; D is perhaps TRBD2 (5 bases). Trimming removed 5 bases from V and 6 bases from J, with 11 bases in between. This CDR3 is 13 amino acids long. Germline V gene sequence: CDR1 SGHTA, CDR2 FQGNSA. The CDR3 DNA reads TGTGCCAGCAGCGAAGCGGCCTCCAATGAGCAGTTCTTC. Amino acid sequence: CASSEAASNEQFF. Supplemented by reference TRBV7-2 and TRBJ2-1, the full variable domain reads GAGVSQSPSNKVTEKGKDVELRCDPISGHTALYWYRQSLGQGLEFLIYFQGNSAPDKSGLPSDRFSAERTGGSVSTLTIQRTQQEDSAVYLCASSEAASNEQFFGPGTRLTVL.